This TCR beta chain was identified in a study of human T cells and chemical hapten exposure. Specified time point: pre-sensitization, week 0. Treatment meaning: therapeutic diphenylcyclopropenone sensitization with weekly scalp DPC. V was shortened by 5 bases and J by 0 bases, with 17 bases between the two germline ends. Germline assignment: CDR1 SGHTA and CDR2 FQGNSA. The CDR3 extends over 16 amino acids. Each CDR3 protein is one row after TCRdb ran MiXCR on the RACE reads. The profile shows roughly 100,000 distinct CDR3 sequences, more than 10% of them singletons. J is TRBJ2-7 and V is TRBV7-2; weak D call: TRBD1 (5 bases). The TCR comes from a woman aged 60 to 75 with alopecia areata. Some clones in this sample may be carry-over from other donors' samples. Sequenced material: whole blood, taken in connection with sensitization to the hapten diphenylcyclopropenone (DPC). In DNA form, the CDR3 reads TGTGCCAGCAGCCCAGATAGACAGACATACTCCTACGAGCAGTACTTC. It translates to CASSPDRQTYSYEQYF.